These 3 T cell receptor beta chains originate from one sample sequenced in a study of Ad26.COV2.S vaccination and SARS-CoV-2 variants. The treatment is: 15 to 20 received Ad26.COV2.S at low or high dose, single or two shots; 5 received placebo; per-sample allocation not given. Collection of the samples took place on day 63 after the first injection of vaccine or placebo. TCRdb keeps only in-frame clones here, not all; method: immunoSEQ multiplex PCR. The sample carries 450,000 to 550,000 clones, approximately 90% recorded once. This specimen was peripheral blood, taken in a trial of Ad26.COV2.S vaccine versus placebo. These receptors all stem from a person aged 18-65 years who received the Ad26.COV2.S COVID-19 vaccine or a placebo.

V usage is TRBV9 and J usage is TRBJ2-6; the match to TRBD1 covers 8 bases. V lost 0 bases and J lost 0; bases outside the gene matches: 5. Per the germline V gene, CDR1 is SGDLS and CDR2 is YYNGEE. The CDR3 is 18 amino acids. CDR3 loop: CASSVDQGAGSGANVLTF. CDR3 bases: TGTGCCAGCAGCGTAGACCAGGGGGCCGGCTCTGGGGCCAACGTCCTGACTTTC. The variable domain in full, with the rest retrieved from reference TRBV9 and TRBJ2-6, is DSGVTQTPKHLITATGQRVTLRCSPRSGDLSVYWYQQSLDQGLQFLIQYYNGEERAKGNILERFSAQQFPDLHSELNLSSLELGDSALYFCASSVDQGAGSGANVLTFGAGSRLTVL.

J is TRBJ2-7 and V is TRBV28; no firm D call. The V and J ends lost 5 bases and 3 bases respectively, with 17 bases between them. The CDR3 runs 15 residues. The germline V gene has CDR1 MDHEN and CDR2 SYDVKM. The CDR3 sequence: CASSPASGMSYEQYF. The CDR3 DNA follows: TGTGCCAGCAGTCCCGCGTCCGGAATGAGCTACGAGCAGTACTTC.

This chain connects TRBV11-3 to TRBJ2-2; the match to TRBD1 covers 8 bases. V was pared by 4 bases and J by 5 bases, with 9 bases of the junction left unmatched. The germline V gene encodes CDR1 SGHNT and CDR2 YENEEA. The CDR3 loop spans 16 amino acids. The CDR3 is CASSSTHRQGTGELFF. CDR3 nucleotide sequence: TGTGCCAGCAGCTCCACGCACCGACAGGGGACCGGGGAGCTGTTTTTT. The entire variable domain, with the rest obtained from reference TRBV11-3 and TRBJ2-2, is as follows: EAGVVQSPRYKIIEKKQPVAFWCNPISGHNTLYWYLQNLGQGPELLIRYENEEAVDDSQLPKDRFSAERLKGVDSTLKIQPAELGDSAVYLCASSSTHRQGTGELFFGEGSRLTVL.